The rows below give T cell receptor beta chains drawn from one sample of a study of blood T cell repertoires in COVID-19. Clones were sequenced by immunoSEQ multiplex PCR, and TCRdb holds only the in-frame ones, with some missing. The profile shows more than 95,000 clones, 75% to 85% of them singletons. Sequencing used peripheral blood. Every receptor here comes from a man aged 55-75 years with acute or convalescent COVID-19. Each CDR3 is given with its conserved first and last residue. A D gene is named only where the DNA matches it firmly. Only some rows state a clone size, as once, few, many or a class for expanded clones.

>NA|NA|TRBJ2-2|TRBV19
TGTGCCAGTAGTAGGCGGAGTATCACCGGGGAGCTGTTTTTT
CASSRRSITGELFF
>NA|NA|TRBJ2-1|TRBV27
TGTGCCAGCAGTTTTCAGAGGACCGACAGGATACTACTCAAGTTCTTC
CASSFQRTDRILLKFF
>NA|NA|TRBJ1-3|TRBV18
TGTGCCAGCTCACCGCAGGGTAACACTGGAAACACCATATATTTT
CASSPQGNTGNTIYF
>NA|few|TRBJ1-6|TRBV19
TGTGCCAGTAATCTGGGGCTGGATTCACCCCTCCACTTT
CASNLGLDSPLHF
>TRBD2|NA|TRBJ2-5|TRBV29-1
TGCAGCGTTGCCGCTAGCGGGCTAGAGACCCAGTACTTC
CSVAASGLETQYF
>NA|NA|TRBJ1-3|TRBV25-1
TGTGCCAGCAGTGCCCTTACAGGGATTGGAAACACCATATATTTT
CASSALTGIGNTIYF
>NA|few|TRBJ2-7|TRBV5-1
TGCGCCAGCAGCTTGGAAGTCAGAAGCTCCTACGAGCAGTACTTC
CASSLEVRSSYEQYF
>NA|NA|TRBJ1-2|TRBV28
TGTGCCAGCAGTCCTCAGGGGCGAGCTAACTATGGCTACACCTTC
CASSPQGRANYGYTF
>NA|many|TRBJ1-2|TRBV6-5
TGTGCCAGCAGTTACTCGGCAGGGTTCTATGGCTACACCTTC
CASSYSAGFYGYTF
>NA|NA|TRBJ2-6|TRBV28
TGTGCCAGCCGGAGGTCTTCTGGGGCCAACGTCCTGACTTTC
CASRRSSGANVLTF
>NA|NA|TRBJ2-1|TRBV28
TGTGCCAGCACCTCGACAGGTGAGCAGTTCTTC
CASTSTGEQFF
>TRBD1|once|TRBJ1-6|TRBV4-1
TGCGCCAGCAGCCACTTGACAGGGGGCCTTAGCTCCTATAATTCACCCCTCCACTTT
CASSHLTGGLSSYNSPLHF
>TRBD1|NA|TRBJ1-4|TRBV11-3
TGTGCCAGCAGCTTAGACGGGGACAGCCGAAAACTGTTTTTT
CASSLDGDSRKLFF
>NA|NA|TRBJ2-3|TRBV5-1
TGCGCCACCGGGGTTGGGGGGGCCGGGACAGATACGCAGTATTTT
CATGVGGAGTDTQYF